Listed below are T cell receptor beta chains from one sample, sequenced in a study of blood T cell repertoires in COVID-19. Assay used: immunoSEQ multiplex PCR; TCRdb lists only in-frame clones, some missing. The table lists more than 85,000 clones, roughly 92% of them singletons. The sample consisted of peripheral blood. These receptors all stem from a man aged 55 to 70 with acute or convalescent COVID-19. The CDR3 runs from the conserved cysteine through the conserved F or W. A D gene is named only where the DNA matches it firmly. Expanded clones are given a class, and other clones once, few, many or no size at all.

j_call	clone_size	d_call	v_call	cdr3_nt	cdr3_aa
TRBJ1-4	.	.	TRBV19	TGTGCCAGTAGTATCCGGCAGGACACGAATGAAAAACTGTTTTTT	CASSIRQDTNEKLFF
TRBJ1-2	.	TRBD1	TRBV28	TGTGCCAGCAGGCGCAGGGGGCCCAGGGGCTACACCTTC	CASRRRGPRGYTF
TRBJ2-7	once	TRBD1	TRBV7-2	TGTGCCAGCAGCTCTACACAGGGGGCCCCCCCCTACGAGCAGTACTTC	CASSSTQGAPPYEQYF
TRBJ1-2	.	.	TRBV11-3	TGTGCCAGCAGCTCTCAGGGTGATGGCTACACCTTC	CASSSQGDGYTF
TRBJ2-7	.	.	TRBV14	TGTGCCAGCAGCCAAGACAGGGCCTACGAGCAGTACTTC	CASSQDRAYEQYF
TRBJ2-2	.	.	TRBV7-4	TGTGCCAGCAGCTTAGTGATCGGGACTCCGGGTAGCGGGGAGCTGTTTTTT	CASSLVIGTPGSGELFF
TRBJ1-1	.	.	TRBV19	TGTGCCAGTAGTATAGACCGGTCTAAGCTCACTGAAGCTTTCTTT	CASSIDRSKLTEAFF
TRBJ2-1	.	.	TRBV29-1	TGCAGCGTTGACAGGGGCAATGAGCAGTTCTTC	CSVDRGNEQFF
TRBJ1-2	.	.	TRBV3-1/TRBV3-2	TGTGCCAGCAGCCAAGAGGGGCGGGGGGCTCAAGGCTACACCTTC	CASSQEGRGAQGYTF
TRBJ1-6	.	.	TRBV11-2	TGTGCCAGCAGCTTAGTAGGTGGGGAGACGGATTCACCCCTCCACTTT	CASSLVGGETDSPLHF
TRBJ1-5	few	.	TRBV6-1	TGTGCCAGCAGTGAGGGAGCTTATAGCAATCAGCCCCAGCATTTT	CASSEGAYSNQPQHF
TRBJ2-1	.	TRBD2	TRBV11-3	TGTGCCAGTAAGGGACTAGCGGGAGCATCGCACAATGAGCAGTTCTTC	CASKGLAGASHNEQFF
TRBJ2-3	.	.	TRBV24-1	TGTGCCACCAGTGAATCGACAGGCCCGGGAGATACGCAGTATTTT	CATSESTGPGDTQYF
TRBJ1-5	once	.	TRBV19	TGTGCCAGTAGTATAGGGGCCCTGGCCCCGCATTTT	CASSIGALAPHF
TRBJ1-5	.	.	TRBV28	TGTGCCAGCAGTTTACTCGGGCGGGTAAGCAATCAGCCCCAGCATTTT	CASSLLGRVSNQPQHF
TRBJ1-4	.	.	TRBV28	TGTGCCAGCAGCCAGGGACTCCATAATGAAAAACTGTTTTTT	CASSQGLHNEKLFF
TRBJ1-5	.	TRBD1	TRBV27	TGTGCCAGCAGTGTGACAGGGGTGAAGCCCCAGCATTTT	CASSVTGVKPQHF
TRBJ1-2	.	.	TRBV30	TGTGCCTGGAGTGCCGGGAAGGGAGGCTACACCTTC	CAWSAGKGGYTF
TRBJ2-2	.	.	TRBV5-4	TGTGCCAGCAGCCGGGACTTTGGATCGAACACCGGGGAGCTGTTTTTT	CASSRDFGSNTGELFF
TRBJ2-1	.	.	TRBV6-5	TGTGCCAGTGGGAGGAGGGAGAGTTACAATGAGCAGTTCTTC	CASGRRESYNEQFF
TRBJ2-2	.	.	TRBV19	TGTGCCAGTAGTATATCGAGCGCGAACACCGGGGAGCTGTTTTTT	CASSISSANTGELFF
TRBJ1-1	.	.	TRBV5-4	TGTGCCAGCACCATGGAGGGGCCAAGGATGAACACTGAAGCTTTCTTT	CASTMEGPRMNTEAFF
TRBJ1-5	.	TRBD1	TRBV18	TGTGCCAGCTCACCGGACAGGGGGGTTCAGCCCCAGCATTTT	CASSPDRGVQPQHF
TRBJ2-1	.	.	TRBV19	TGTGCCAGTAGTATAGAACAGGCCCGCTCCTACAATGAGCAGTTCTTC	CASSIEQARSYNEQFF
TRBJ2-7	.	.	TRBV11-2	TGTGCCAGCAGCCCCTTTACCTACGAGCAGTACTTC	CASSPFTYEQYF
TRBJ2-2	once	.	TRBV7-9	TGTGCCAGCAGCTCAGACGTGGGAGGTGGGGCCGGGGAGCTGTTTTTT	CASSSDVGGGAGELFF
TRBJ1-4	.	.	TRBV5-1	TGCGCCAGCAGCTCCCTTTCTGGGCAGGGGAATGAAAAACTGTTTTTT	CASSSLSGQGNEKLFF
TRBJ1-1	once	.	TRBV15	TGTGCCACCAGCAGAGATCGAGTATCGAACACTGAAGCTTTCTTT	CATSRDRVSNTEAFF
TRBJ2-3	.	TRBD2	TRBV7-3	TGTGCCAGCAGTCGGACTAGCTGGGATACGCAGTATTTT	CASSRTSWDTQYF
TRBJ2-3	.	TRBD2	TRBV7-2	TGTGCCAGCAGCCCTTGGACTAGCGGGACGGATACGCAGTATTTT	CASSPWTSGTDTQYF
TRBJ2-1	.	TRBD2	TRBV19	TGTGCCAGTAGTATTGCGGGAGGGCCGGGTGAGCAGTTCTTC	CASSIAGGPGEQFF
TRBJ1-2	once	TRBD1	TRBV5-1	TGCGCCAGCAGCTTTCAGGGGGCGAATGGCTACACCTTC	CASSFQGANGYTF
TRBJ2-7	few	TRBD2	TRBV11-2	TGTGCCAGCAGCAGAGCGGGAGGGACCTACGAGCAGTACTTC	CASSRAGGTYEQYF
TRBJ2-1	.	TRBD2	TRBV5-6	TGTGCCAGCAGCTCACGGACTAGCGCATTCTACAATGAGCAGTTCTTC	CASSSRTSAFYNEQFF
TRBJ2-1	.	TRBD2	TRBV10-3	TGTGCCATCAGTGGACCTAGGGGGACTAGCGGGACATCCTCCTACAATGAGCAGTTCTTC	CAISGPRGTSGTSSYNEQFF
TRBJ2-2	.	.	TRBV6-5	TGTGCCAGCAGTTACGGCAGGGGGGCCGGGGAGCTGTTTTTT	CASSYGRGAGELFF
TRBJ2-3	.	.	TRBV28	TGTGCCAGCAGTTTAGTACAGGATACGCAGTATTTT	CASSLVQDTQYF
TRBJ2-3	.	.	TRBV11-3	TGTGCCAGCAGCTTCTCCGGGAGAACAGATACGCAGTATTTT	CASSFSGRTDTQYF
TRBJ1-2	.	.	TRBV12-1	TGTGCCAGCAGCTTTTTCGTCTATGGCTACACCTTC	CASSFFVYGYTF
TRBJ2-6	once	.	TRBV21-1	TGTGCCAGCAGCAAAGCTTCGGAAGGTCAGGGTAAAAATGGGGCCAACGTCCTGACTTTC	CASSKASEGQGKNGANVLTF
TRBJ2-1	.	TRBD2	TRBV5-4	TGTGCCAGCAGCTCCCGGGGGACTAAAAGAGCTGAGCAGTTCTTC	CASSSRGTKRAEQFF
TRBJ1-4	.	.	TRBV12-3/TRBV12-4	TGTGCCAGCAGCCGTAATGAAAAACTGTTTTTT	CASSRNEKLFF
TRBJ2-1	.	TRBD2	TRBV5-1	TGCGCCAGCAGCTTGCGACTAGCGGGAGGGAATGAGCAGTTCTTC	CASSLRLAGGNEQFF
TRBJ1-5	.	.	TRBV25-1	TGTGCCAGCAGTGACACCCGGAGCAATCAGCCCCAGCATTTT	CASSDTRSNQPQHF
TRBJ2-5	once	.	TRBV7-9	TGTGCCAGCAGCTTATACCCTGACATTGTTGAGACCCAGTACTTC	CASSLYPDIVETQYF
TRBJ2-3	.	.	TRBV2	TGTGCCAGCAGTGAAGGTCTCTTCAGCACAGATACGCAGTATTTT	CASSEGLFSTDTQYF
TRBJ2-3	.	.	TRBV3-1/TRBV3-2	TGTGCCAGCAGCACAGCTGGCGGCGGGCCGAATACGCAGTATTTT	CASSTAGGGPNTQYF
TRBJ2-3	.	TRBD1	TRBV13	TGTGCCAGCAGCTTAGATCGGGGACAGGGACAGGATACGCAGTATTTT	CASSLDRGQGQDTQYF
TRBJ1-2	.	.	TRBV2	TGTGCCAGCAGCAAATCCAGGGACTATGGCTACACCTTC	CASSKSRDYGYTF
TRBJ2-7	.	TRBD2	TRBV29-1	TGCAGCGTTGTGCGCGGGGGGGACTACGAGCAGTACTTC	CSVVRGGDYEQYF
TRBJ2-3	.	TRBD1	TRBV28	TGTGCCAGCAGCCGAGACAGGGGGTCGTCAGATACGCAGTATTTT	CASSRDRGSSDTQYF
TRBJ2-1	once	.	TRBV2	TGTGCCAGCAGTGAGCTAGTTACTTCCAATGAGCAGTTCTTC	CASSELVTSNEQFF
TRBJ2-5	.	TRBD1	TRBV6-5	TGTGCCAGCAGTTACGAACAGGGGGAGACCCAGTACTTC	CASSYEQGETQYF
TRBJ2-1	once	.	TRBV10-2	TGCGCCAGCACCGAGCTCGAGGTGCAGTTCTTC	CASTELEVQFF